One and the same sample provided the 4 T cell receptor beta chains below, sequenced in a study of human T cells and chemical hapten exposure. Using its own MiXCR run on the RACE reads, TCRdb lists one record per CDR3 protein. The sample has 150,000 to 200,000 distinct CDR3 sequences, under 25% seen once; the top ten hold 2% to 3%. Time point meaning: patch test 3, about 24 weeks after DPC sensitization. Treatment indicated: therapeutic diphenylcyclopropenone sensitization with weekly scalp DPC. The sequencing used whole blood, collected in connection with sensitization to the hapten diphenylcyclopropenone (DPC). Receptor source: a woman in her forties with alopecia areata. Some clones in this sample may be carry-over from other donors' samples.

CDR3 region: CSVVGLGIPYEQYF. For the CDR3, the DNA is TGCAGCGTTGTAGGTCTAGGGATACCCTACGAGCAGTACTTC. The chain links TRBV29-1 to TRBJ2-7; no clear D. The CDR3 runs to 14 residues. The V gene lost 4 bases and the J gene lost 2 bases, with 15 bases spanning the gap. Germline V gives CDR1 SQVTM, CDR2 ANQGSEA.

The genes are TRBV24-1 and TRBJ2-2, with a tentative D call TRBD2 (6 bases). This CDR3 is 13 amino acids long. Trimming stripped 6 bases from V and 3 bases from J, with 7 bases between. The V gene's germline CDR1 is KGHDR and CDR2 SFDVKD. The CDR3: CATSKRDTGELFF. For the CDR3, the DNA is TGTGCCACCAGTAAGCGGGACACCGGGGAGCTGTTTTTT.

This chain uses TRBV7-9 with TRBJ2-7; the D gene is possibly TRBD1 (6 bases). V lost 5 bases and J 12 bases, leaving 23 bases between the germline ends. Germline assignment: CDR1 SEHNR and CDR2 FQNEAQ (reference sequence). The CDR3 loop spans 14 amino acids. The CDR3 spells CASSRHSGTPVGYF. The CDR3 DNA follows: TGTGCCAGCAGCCGACACTCCGGGACACCTGTAGGGTACTTC.

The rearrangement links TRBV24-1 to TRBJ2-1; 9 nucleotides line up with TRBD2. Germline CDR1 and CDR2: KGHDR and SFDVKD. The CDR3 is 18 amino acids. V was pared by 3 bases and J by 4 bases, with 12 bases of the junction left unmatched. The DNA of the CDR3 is TGTGCCACCAGTGATCCGAATACTCTAGCGGGAAGGTACAATGAGCAGTTCTTC. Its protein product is CATSDPNTLAGRYNEQFF.